This TCR beta chain was sequenced for a study of naive and memory T cell subsets. This clonotype occurred a few times. What it binds is not known. Study-wide points: No ground truth validated the naive and memory repertoire findings. Each distinct alpha or beta sequence counts as one clonotype.

An equimolar mix of two oligonucleotides served as the beta constant-region primer for TRBC1 and TRBC2. Four rounds of PCR amplified the ligated cDNA using nested alpha and beta constant-region primers plus SP2. TCRdb reprocessed the UMI-ligation and nested PCR reads with MiXCR, giving one entry per CDR3 protein. Of over 20,000 distinct CDR3 sequences listed, around 10% are singletons. Sequencing was done on a sample of central memory CD8+ T cells from blood. This receptor was identified in a human donor in good health.

CDR3 coding DNA: TGTGCCAGCAGCTTAGCTGCTAGCCCGCACAATGAGCAGTTCTTC. This gives the protein CASSLAASPHNEQFF. This chain joins TRBV11-2 and TRBJ2-1, with a weak D call TRBD2 (5 bases). Trimming removed 1 base at V and 5 bases at J, with 12 bases between. The CDR3 is 15 amino acids. Germline CDR1 reads SGHAT; CDR2 reads FQNNGV.